The 12 T cell receptor beta chains listed next were all sequenced from one sample in a study of blood T cell repertoires in COVID-19. Assay used: immunoSEQ multiplex PCR; TCRdb lists only in-frame clones, some missing. The repertoire consists of under 35,000 clones, with 80% to 90% occurring once and the leading ten covering roughly a tenth. Sample: peripheral blood. The origin of the receptors is a man aged 60 to 75 with acute or convalescent COVID-19.

The chain couples TRBV29-1 to TRBJ2-5; D is possibly TRBD2 (6 bases). There are 13 residues in the CDR3. The germline gives CDR1 SQVTM, CDR2 ANQGSEA. The germline V and J ends were trimmed by 8 bases and 0 bases, with 13 bases remaining between them. CDR3 bases: TGCAGCCACGGAGGGGAGGACCAAGAGACCCAGTACTTC. Translated, it gives CSHGGEDQETQYF.

The chain has TRBV6-1 and TRBJ1-6; D possibly corresponds to TRBD1 (5 bases). The CDR3 spans 17 residues. In germline, CDR1 is MNHNS, CDR2 SASEGT. Between the trimmed V and J ends, which lost 0 bases and 0 bases, there was a span of 9 bases. CDR3 residues: CASSEARGSSYNSPLHF. The CDR3 DNA reads as TGTGCCAGCAGTGAAGCGCGGGGGAGCTCCTATAATTCACCCCTCCACTTT.

The genes are TRBV27 and TRBJ2-1, with 12 bases lining up with TRBD2. This CDR3 region has 17 residues. In germline, CDR1 is MNHEY, CDR2 SMNVEV (reference sequence). J was trimmed by 3 bases and V by 3 bases; bases with no gene match: 6. The DNA of the CDR3 is TGTGCCAGCAGTTTTCGGACTAGCGGGACTTTCTACAATGAGCAGTTCTTC. Its translation: CASSFRTSGTFYNEQFF.

The rearrangement uses TRBV28 and TRBJ1-3, with a tentative D call TRBD1 (5 bases). CDR1 and CDR2 from the germline V gene are MDHEN and SYDVKM. CDR3 length: 12 amino acids. V was shortened by 7 bases and J by 9 bases, with 13 bases between the two germline ends. CDR3 amino acids: CASKVGGSTIYF. The CDR3 DNA reads TGTGCCAGCAAAGTCGGGGGATCCACCATATATTTT.

This sequence joins TRBV3-1 (or the pseudogene TRBV3-2) and TRBJ2-5; TRBD2 aligns across 7 bases. Unmatched junction bases numbered 5, after V lost 0 bases and J lost 4 bases. The CDR3 has 15 residues. The V gene's germline CDR1 is LGHDT and CDR2 YNNKEL (reference sequence). The CDR3 sequence: CASSQDPRTRETQYF. The CDR3 nucleotides read TGTGCCAGCAGCCAAGATCCCAGGACTAGAGAGACCCAGTACTTC.

V gene TRBV20-1 combines with J gene TRBJ2-4, with TRBD1 identical over 10 bases. Germline CDR1 reads DFQATT; CDR2 reads SNEGSKA (reference sequence). V was pared by 5 bases and J by 8 bases, with 0 bases of the junction left unmatched. The CDR3 covers 11 residues. The CDR3 DNA reads as TGCAGTGCTGGACAGGGGGACATTCAGTACTTC. Protein sequence: CSAGQGDIQYF.

The CDR3 DNA is TGTGCCAGCAGCTTCCAGGGGGCTGGGGCCAACGTCCTGACTTTC. Its protein is CASSFQGAGANVLTF. This sequence joins TRBV11-2 and TRBJ2-6; 7 bases line up with TRBD1. Germline V CDR1 and CDR2: SGHAT, FQNNGV. The V gene end was trimmed by 3 bases and the J gene end by 2 bases; junction bases not matched to a gene: 1. This CDR3 has 15 amino acids.

The V gene is TRBV7-3, the J gene TRBJ2-1; TRBD2 agrees at 8 bases. Germline V gene lookup returns CDR1 SGHTA and CDR2 FQGTGA. V gave up 1 base and J gave up 4 bases; unmatched junction bases: 3. This CDR3 has 15 amino acids. The CDR3 region has the DNA TGTGCCAGCAGCTTAATGGGCGGGGGGTACAATGAGCAGTTCTTC. It encodes CASSLMGGGYNEQFF.

This clone was picked up one time. The genes are TRBV27 and TRBJ2-1; 9 nucleotides agree with TRBD2. There are 15 residues in the CDR3. V lost 6 bases, J lost 4 bases, and 7 bases stayed unmatched. Germline assignment: CDR1 MNHEY and CDR2 SMNVEV (reference sequence). CDR3 bases: TGTGCCAGCAGCTCGGTAGCGGGGGTTTACAATGAGCAGTTCTTC. It specifies CASSSVAGVYNEQFF.

The CDR3 is CASSLPGGGGYNEQFF. Written as DNA, the CDR3 is TGTGCCAGCAGCCTCCCTGGTGGCGGGGGGTACAATGAGCAGTTCTTC. The V gene is TRBV3-1 (or the pseudogene TRBV3-2), the J gene TRBJ2-1, with 8 positions matching TRBD2. The V and J ends lost 4 bases and 4 bases, in that order; junction bases with no gene match: 9. The CDR3 loop spans 16 amino acids. The germline gives CDR1 LGHDT, CDR2 YNNKEL (reference sequence).

This clone occurred once. The chain couples TRBV9 to TRBJ2-3, with D possibly TRBD2 on 5 matching bases. V was shortened by 3 bases and J by 2 bases, with 16 bases between the two germline ends. Germline assignment: CDR1 SGDLS and CDR2 YYNGEE. CDR3 size: 16 residues. CDR3 DNA: TGTGCCAGCAGCGCCCACCCGGGAACAATCACAGATACGCAGTATTTT. Translation gives CASSAHPGTITDTQYF. The variable domain in full, with the rest retrieved from reference TRBV9 and TRBJ2-3, is DSGVTQTPKHLITATGQRVTLRCSPRSGDLSVYWYQQSLDQGLQFLIQYYNGEERAKGNILERFSAQQFPDLHSELNLSSLELGDSALYFCASSAHPGTITDTQYFGPGTRLTVL.

V usage is TRBV20-1 and J usage is TRBJ1-6; the match to TRBD1 covers 8 bases. V shed 3 bases, J shed 10 bases, and the junction held 20 bases outside the gene matches. The germline V gene encodes CDR1 DFQATT and CDR2 SNEGSKA (reference sequence). The CDR3 sequence is 18 residues long. CDR3: CSASLHTGGDNYHSPLHF. CDR3 DNA sequence: TGCAGTGCTAGTCTTCATACAGGGGGTGATAATTATCACTCACCCCTCCACTTT.